One and the same sample provided the 23 T cell receptor beta chains below, sequenced in a study of vaccination and CD4 T cells after COVID-19. With the Oncomine TCR Beta short-read assay, DNA from cultured CD4+ T cells was sequenced. TCRdb called the PCR reads again in MiXCR, with one record for every CDR3 protein. The sample lists about 4,000 distinct CDR3 sequences, under 20% seen once, with around 15% in the top ten. Treatment denoted: approximately 9-day PBMC culture with coronavirus spike peptide pools or control peptides (ViraFEST assay). Their antigens remain unidentified. Material for sequencing was CD4+ T cells from blood, cultured in vitro. These receptors were taken from a human donor who had recovered from COVID-19.

Comment on this clonotype: A read error may be the cause here, since a much bigger clone is one base away. The chain is built from TRBV15 and TRBJ2-5; 7 positions agree with TRBD1. This CDR3 is built from 16 residues. CDR1 and CDR2 from the germline V gene are LNHNV and YYDKDF (reference sequence). CDR3 nucleotide sequence: TGTGTCACCAGCAGAGATAAGTCCATCAGGGGGGAGACCCAGTACTTC. This codes for CVTSRDKSIRGETQYF.

The chain links TRBV9 to TRBJ1-2; D is possibly TRBD1 (5 bases). Germline values: CDR1 SGDLS, CDR2 YYNGEE. Trimming took off 3 bases at V and 5 bases at J, with 11 bases between the two ends. The CDR3 totals 13 residues. For the CDR3, the DNA is TGTGCCAGCAGCGAAGCAGGGTGGTATGGCTACACCTTC. It encodes CASSEAGWYGYTF. The whole variable domain, remainder taken from reference TRBV9 and TRBJ1-2, is DSGVTQTPKHLITATGQRVTLRCSPRSGDLSVYWYQQSLDQGLQFLIQYYNGEERAKGNILERFSAQQFPDLHSELNLSSLELGDSALYFCASSEAGWYGYTFGSGTRLTVV.

The chain couples TRBV18 to TRBJ1-1; the D gene is possibly TRBD1 (5 bases). This CDR3 contains 13 residues. Looked up from germline, CDR1 is KGHSH and CDR2 is LQKENI. V shed 6 bases and J shed 0 bases, with 8 bases lying between them. The CDR3 DNA reads TGTGCCAGCTCCCAGGACATGAACACTGAAGCTTTCTTT. As protein: CASSQDMNTEAFF.

This clonotype has only a few counts. The chain joins TRBV20-1 to TRBJ2-5, with D possibly called TRBD1 or TRBD2 (5 bases each). CDR3 length equals 14 residues. The germline V gene encodes CDR1 DFQATT and CDR2 SNEGSKA (reference sequence). The V end was cut by 5 bases, the J end by 3 bases, with 16 bases between. The CDR3 is CSASPGRLEETQYF. CDR3 nucleotide sequence: TGCAGTGCTTCCCCGGGACGGTTAGAAGAGACCCAGTACTTC.

The CDR3 DNA reads TGTGCCAGCAGTTCGTCCCTAGCGAGGGAACTGTTTTTT. Protein product: CASSSSLARELFF. The chain combines TRBV27 with TRBJ1-4; D gene uncertain. This CDR3 region has 13 residues. Trimming removed 4 bases from V and 12 bases from J, with 15 bases in between. Per germline, CDR1 MNHEY and CDR2 SMNVEV (reference sequence). Full variable domain (rest looked up from reference TRBV27 and TRBJ1-4): EAQVTQNPRYLITVTGKKLTVTCSQNMNHEYMSWYRQDPGLGLRQIYYSMNVEVTDKGDVPEGYKVSRKEKRNFPLILESPSPNQTSLYFCASSSSLARELFFGSGTQLSVL.

This clonotype was recorded a few times. This chain joins TRBV12-3 or TRBV12-4 and TRBJ2-5; D not certain. V was clipped by 4 bases and J by 1 base, with 4 bases between them. CDR3 length: 12 amino acids. CDR3: CASSWVQETQYF. The CDR3 bases are TGTGCCAGCAGTTGGGTCCAAGAGACCCAGTACTTC.

The chain employs TRBV5-1 and TRBJ2-3; D uncertain. This CDR3 comprises 12 residues. CDR1 is SGHRS and CDR2 is YFSETQ in the germline V gene. V lost 1 base and J lost 3, with 3 bases in between. The CDR3 reads CASSLSTDTQYF. As DNA, the CDR3 is TGCGCCAGCAGCTTGTCGACAGATACGCAGTATTTT.

This clonotype counts as medium-sized. As DNA, the CDR3 is TGTGCCAGCAATAGGGGATCAGTCACTGAAGCTTTCTTT. Translation gives CASNRGSVTEAFF. The chain carries TRBV2 and TRBJ1-1; D possibly corresponds to TRBD1 (5 bases). CDR3 length: 13 amino acids. Trimming took off 7 bases at V and 4 bases at J, with 13 bases between the two ends. Germline CDR1 reads SNHLY; CDR2 reads FYNNEI.

V is TRBV6-1 and J is TRBJ2-2, with 12 bases identical to TRBD1. Germline CDR1 MNHNS, CDR2 SASEGT. Trimming cost V 7 bases and J 2 bases; bases outside gene matches: 5. The CDR3 spans 16 residues. The CDR3: CASTSGTGGNTGELFF. CDR3 DNA: TGTGCCAGCACGTCCGGGACAGGGGGCAACACCGGGGAGCTGTTTTTT.

Regarding this clonotype: This may arise from a read error, as a much more abundant clone is one base away. The chain links TRBV20-1 to TRBJ2-1; 13 nucleotides agree with TRBD2. This CDR3 region has 14 residues. The germline V gene has CDR1 DFQATT and CDR2 SNEGSKA (reference sequence). V shed 6 bases, J shed 9 bases, and the junction held 8 bases outside the gene matches. The CDR3 DNA is TGCAGTGCCCCTACTAGCGGGGGGGCCAGTGAGCAGTTCTTC. Protein sequence: CSAPTSGGASEQFF.

V is TRBV12-3 or TRBV12-4 and J is TRBJ2-1, with D perhaps TRBD1 or TRBD2 (5 bases each). The germline V and J ends were trimmed by 1 base and 15 bases, with 16 bases remaining between them. This CDR3 spans 13 amino acids. The CDR3 spells CASSLEWGTFRFF. The CDR3, as DNA: TGTGCCAGCAGTTTAGAGTGGGGGACCTTTCGGTTCTTC.

The chain is built from TRBV5-6 and TRBJ1-2; D is unclear. The ends were cut back, 2 bases at V and 8 bases at J, with 10 bases in the middle. Germline CDR1 SGHDT, CDR2 YYEEEE. The CDR3 is made up of 12 amino acids. The CDR3 DNA reads as TGTGCCAGCAGCTTAGGCCACGGGGGCTACACCTTC. Translating it yields CASSLGHGGYTF.

The chain is built from TRBV19 and TRBJ1-1, with TRBD1 as a possible D gene (6 bases). V gave up 5 bases and J gave up 4 bases, with 20 bases separating them. Germline V gene lookup returns CDR1 LNHDA and CDR2 SQIVND (reference sequence). This CDR3 has 16 amino acids. Here the CDR3 reads CASSARGRGAITEAFF. The CDR3 DNA sequence: TGTGCCAGTAGTGCCCGGGGCCGGGGGGCGATCACTGAAGCTTTCTTT.

This clonotype is judged medium-sized. The genes are TRBV6-1 and TRBJ1-1, with D possibly being TRBD1 (6 bases). V was clipped by 7 bases and J by 4 bases, with 19 bases between them. CDR3 length: 15 amino acids. The germline V gene has CDR1 MNHNS and CDR2 SASEGT. The CDR3 DNA reads as TGTGCCAGCAAAGGCTCCGGGGGCGCGGCCACTGAAGCTTTCTTT. Amino acids: CASKGSGGAATEAFF.

This clonotype rates as medium-sized (0.01 to 0.1%). This chain connects TRBV6-1 to TRBJ1-1, with D possibly matching TRBD1 (6 bases). Trimming left V 5 bases short and J 2 bases short, with 12 bases between. Germline V gene lookup returns CDR1 MNHNS and CDR2 SASEGT. This CDR3 contains 14 residues. CDR3 amino acids: CASSNYRVNTEAFF. CDR3 nucleotides: TGTGCCAGCAGTAATTACAGGGTTAACACTGAAGCTTTCTTT.

The chain couples TRBV30 to TRBJ1-3; D unclear. The CDR3 length is 12 residues. Trimming cost V 5 bases and J 0 bases, with 5 bases left between them. Looked up from germline, CDR1 is GTSNPN and CDR2 is SVGIG (reference sequence). As DNA, the CDR3 is TGTGCCTGGCGAGTCTCTGGAAACACCATATATTTT. This sequence encodes CAWRVSGNTIYF.

This clonotype is deemed medium-sized (0.01 to 0.1%). V usage is TRBV5-1 and J usage is TRBJ2-3; 9 nucleotides align to TRBD1. The CDR3 has 15 residues. The V gene end was trimmed by 0 bases and the J gene end by 6 bases; junction bases not matched to a gene: 5. CDR1 is SGHRS, CDR2 YFSETQ, per germline. The CDR3 coding sequence is TGCGCCAGCAGCTTGGGGGACAGGGCGCGGGATACGCAGTATTTT. It codes for CASSLGDRARDTQYF.

Concerning this clonotype: The junction and the germline gene differ at one end; a read error may be behind it. The chain carries TRBV7-8 and TRBJ1-3, with D uncertain. Germline-derived CDR1 and CDR2 are SGHVS and FQNEAQ. The CDR3 totals 13 residues. The chain's CDR3 is CASSLYSGDTIYF. In nucleotides, the CDR3 is TGTGCCAGCAGCTTATACTCTGGAGACACCATATATTTT.

This clonotype appeared a few times. The rearrangement joins TRBV6-1 to TRBJ1-4; the match to TRBD1 covers 7 bases. Germline V gene sequence: CDR1 MNHNS, CDR2 SASEGT. CDR3 size: 15 residues. After removal of 3 bases from V and 3 bases from J, the junction contained 4 bases not matched to a gene. The CDR3 sequence: CASSDRTGANEKLFF. CDR3 DNA: TGTGCCAGCAGTGATCGTACAGGGGCTAATGAAAAACTGTTTTTT.

The chain carries TRBV2 and TRBJ2-1; 10 positions match TRBD2. Per germline, CDR1 SNHLY and CDR2 FYNNEI. With 5 bases clipped from V and 8 bases from J, the junction kept 12 bases outside the gene matches. The CDR3 contains 16 residues. The CDR3 sequence: CASSPHAASGGHEQFF. DNA for the CDR3: TGTGCCAGCAGTCCCCATGCGGCTAGCGGGGGCCATGAGCAGTTCTTC.

This clonotype is labeled medium-sized (0.01 to 0.1%). The chain carries TRBV6-5 and TRBJ1-5; D unclear. CDR1 and CDR2 (germline): MNHEY, SVGAGI. The V end was cut by 2 bases, the J end by 4 bases, with 6 bases between. The CDR3 contains 13 residues. The CDR3 DNA reads TGTGCCAGCAGTTACCAACAGAATCAGCCCCAGCATTTT. Translation: CASSYQQNQPQHF.

V is TRBV25-1 and J is TRBJ1-1; 10 nucleotides match TRBD1. The V and J ends lost 4 bases and 6 bases, in that order; junction bases with no gene match: 20. This CDR3 comprises 19 residues. Per the germline V gene, CDR1 is MGHDK and CDR2 is SYGVNS. The CDR3 loop reads CASSGLDRGRRLGDAEAFF. The CDR3 nucleotides read TGTGCCAGCAGTGGGTTAGACAGGGGGCGACGTCTCGGGGATGCTGAAGCTTTCTTT.

This clonotype has more than one count but fewer than ten. The chain uses TRBV12-3 or TRBV12-4 and TRBJ1-2; D is uncertain. The CDR3 runs to 12 residues. The ends were cut back, 3 bases at V and 2 bases at J, with 4 bases in the middle. The chain's CDR3 is CASSFGNYGYTF. The CDR3 DNA reads TGTGCCAGCAGTTTTGGAAACTATGGCTACACCTTC.